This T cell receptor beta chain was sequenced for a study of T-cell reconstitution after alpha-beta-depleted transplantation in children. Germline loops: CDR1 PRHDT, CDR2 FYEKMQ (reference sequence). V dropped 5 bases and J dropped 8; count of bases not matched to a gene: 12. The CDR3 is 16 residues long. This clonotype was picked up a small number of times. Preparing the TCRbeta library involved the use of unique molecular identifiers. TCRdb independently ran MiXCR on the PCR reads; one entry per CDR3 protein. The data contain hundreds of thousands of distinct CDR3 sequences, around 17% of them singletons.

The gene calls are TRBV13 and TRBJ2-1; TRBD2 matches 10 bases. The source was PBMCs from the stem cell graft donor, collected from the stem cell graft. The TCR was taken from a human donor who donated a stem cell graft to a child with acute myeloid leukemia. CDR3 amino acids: CASSTYLAGAGDEQFF. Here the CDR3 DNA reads TGTGCCAGCAGCACCTACCTAGCGGGGGCCGGCGATGAGCAGTTCTTC.